The 2 T cell receptor beta chains below all came from one sample that was sequenced in a study of metastatic and nonmetastatic thyroid tumors. TCRdb redid the clone calls on the PCR reads using MiXCR. The sample has approximately 31,000 clones; approximately 19% are singletons. Prior to thyroid surgery, none of the patients had received any treatment. Input material: blood. These receptors were collected from a female donor with papillary thyroid cancer or a benign thyroid nodule (not recorded which). Some clones in this sample may be carry-over from other donors' samples.

In its sample, this clone was seen a few times. The chain uses TRBV10-3 and TRBJ1-1, with TRBD1 as a possible D gene (6 bases). This CDR3 is 13 amino acids long. CDR1 ENHRY and CDR2 SYGVKD come from the germline V gene. V was trimmed by 7 bases and J by 7 bases, leaving 16 bases between them. The CDR3 region is CAITPTGSNEAFF. The CDR3 nucleotides are TGTGCCATCACCCCGACAGGAAGTAATGAAGCTTTCTTT.

A note on this clone: Given the absence of the conserved phenylalanine or tryptophan at the CDR3 end, a read error is likely. The chain carries TRBV6-2 or TRBV6-3 and TRBJ2-7, with 7 bases identical to TRBD2. This CDR3 spans 18 amino acids. V shed 5 bases, J shed 4 bases, and the junction held 20 bases outside the gene matches. Germline values: CDR1 MNHEY, CDR2 SVGEGT. The CDR3 nucleotides read TGTGCCAGCAGTCCGAGGGGTCTAGCGGAAGCCCGGGGATACGAGCAGTACCTC. Residues: CASSPRGLAEARGYEQYL.